Included here is one TCR beta chain sequence, with context. Its cognate antigen is unknown. The data belong to a study of OX40 agonist ivuxolimab in advanced cancers. Profiling relied on immunoSEQ multiplex PCR, and the TCRdb table lists in-frame clones only, not all of them. This sample has about 41,000 clones, with approximately 78% found just once. Study-wide findings and caveats: Both CD4+ and CD8+ T cell populations in blood had undergone clonal expansion by week 6 at 0.1 to 3.0 mg/kg.

Sequences were derived from CD4+ or CD8+ T cells sorted from blood, sampled in a trial of the OX40 agonist ivuxolimab. The sequence derives from an adult with an advanced solid tumor such as melanoma, head and neck, liver or kidney cancer.

CDR3 amino acids: CASSSGAPERGSPLHF. CDR3 sequence (DNA): TGTGCCAGCAGTTCAGGGGCCCCCGAAAGGGGTTCACCCCTCCACTTT. J is TRBJ1-6 and V is TRBV28; D possibly corresponds to TRBD1 (6 bases). Germline V gene sequence: CDR1 MDHEN, CDR2 SYDVKM. The V and J ends lost 4 bases and 9 bases respectively, with 19 bases between them. The CDR3 spans 16 residues.